One TCR beta chain is described in this entry. This sample is drawn from a study of OX40 agonist ivuxolimab in advanced cancers. This CDR3 spans 14 amino acids. Germline V CDR1 and CDR2: SGDLS, YYNGEE. Trimming removed 3 bases at V and 5 bases at J, with 14 bases between. The repertoire was sequenced with immunoSEQ multiplex PCR; TCRdb's copy has only in-frame clones and lacks some. The table shows more than 2,500 clones, with 72% occurring only once. The clonotype comes from an adult with an advanced solid tumor such as melanoma, head and neck, liver or kidney cancer. The chain uses TRBV9 and TRBJ1-1, with a possible D match to TRBD1 (5 bases). Source: CD4+ or CD8+ T cells sorted from blood, taken in a trial of the OX40 agonist ivuxolimab. For the CDR3, the DNA is TGTGCCAGCAGCGCCGGGGGTCTAGTGACTGAAGCTTTCTTT. This sequence encodes CASSAGGLVTEAFF.